Described below is a single T cell receptor (beta chain) sequence and its context. The antigen remains undetermined. This sample stems from a study of T cell responses to AZD1222 COVID-19 vaccine. Overall study: Pooled samples include second doses given at about 4 or 12 weeks. Study-wide findings and caveats: Among the donors, most were white British and more were female, and clonal diversity was possibly underestimated. Two AZD1222 doses significantly raised spike-specific TCR breadth and depth over controls. At study baseline, merely five or six AZD1222 recipients were seropositive.

Data came from immunoSEQ multiplex PCR; TCRdb stores just in-frame clones and leaves some out. The sample has 60,000 to 70,000 clones, 80% to 90% seen once. The CDR3 sequence is 13 residues long. Trimming left V 4 bases short and J 8 bases short, with 12 bases between. This chain uses TRBV12-3 or TRBV12-4 with TRBJ2-1, with D unresolved. The clonotype originates from an adult in good health. The sample was peripheral blood, taken on day 0 of AZD1222 vaccination. The CDR3 coding sequence is TGTGCCAGCAGTTGGGCCCAGTTCCATGAGCAGTTCTTC. Protein sequence: CASSWAQFHEQFF.